This T cell receptor beta chain was observed in a study of OX40 agonist ivuxolimab in advanced cancers. Whole-study context: Dosing consisted of intravenous ivuxolimab at 0.01 to 10 mg/kg every 2 weeks.

Clones were read by immunoSEQ multiplex PCR, and TCRdb kept only the in-frame ones, dropping some. The sample lists about 100,000 clones, approximately 87% occurring once. The V and J ends lost 2 bases and 4 bases respectively, with 16 bases between them. The V gene's germline CDR1 is GTSNPN and CDR2 SVGIG (reference sequence). The CDR3 is 15 amino acids. The sequence was obtained from an adult with an advanced solid tumor such as melanoma, head and neck, liver or kidney cancer. The V gene is TRBV30, the J gene TRBJ2-3, with a tentative D call TRBD2 (6 bases). The sample in question was CD4+ or CD8+ T cells sorted from blood, obtained in a trial of the OX40 agonist ivuxolimab. CDR3: CAWSLGTSGADTQYF. The CDR3, as DNA: TGTGCCTGGAGTCTAGGGACCTCGGGGGCAGATACGCAGTATTTT.